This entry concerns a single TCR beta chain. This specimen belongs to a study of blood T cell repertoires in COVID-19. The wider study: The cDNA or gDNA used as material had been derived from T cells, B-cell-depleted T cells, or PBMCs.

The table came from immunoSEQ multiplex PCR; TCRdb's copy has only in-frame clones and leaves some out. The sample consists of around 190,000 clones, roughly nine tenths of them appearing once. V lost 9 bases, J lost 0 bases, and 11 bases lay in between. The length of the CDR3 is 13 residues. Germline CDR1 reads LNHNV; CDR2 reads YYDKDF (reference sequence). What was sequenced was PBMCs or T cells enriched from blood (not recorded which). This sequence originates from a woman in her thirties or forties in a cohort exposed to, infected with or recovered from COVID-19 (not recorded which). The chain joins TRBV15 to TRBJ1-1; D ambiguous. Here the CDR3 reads CATQRAVNTEAFF. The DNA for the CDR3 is TGTGCCACTCAGAGGGCAGTGAACACTGAAGCTTTCTTT. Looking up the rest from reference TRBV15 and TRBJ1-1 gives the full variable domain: DAMVIQNPRYQVTQFGKPVTLSCSQTLNHNVMYWYQQKSSQAPKLLFHYYDKDFNNEADTPDNFQSRRPNTSFCFLDIRSPGLGDTAMYLCATQRAVNTEAFFGQGTRLTVV.